This T cell receptor beta chain was sequenced for a study of blood T cell repertoires in COVID-19. Study at large: The United States, Italy and Spain supplied acute and convalescent COVID-19 samples. PBMCs, B-cell-depleted T cells, or T cells provided the cDNA or gDNA that made up the material.

In the source study's methods: Nucleated cell counts were estimated from reference gene primer amplification. Measured with immunoSEQ multiplex PCR; TCRdb has only the in-frame clones, and not every one. That table is the source of V, J and clone size, and D and trimming were worked out from the DNA. Of about 260,000 clones listed, 85% to 90% are singletons. This sequence was found in a woman between 35 and 50 years old with acute or convalescent COVID-19. Sequencing used peripheral blood.

The CDR3 sequence: CASSLSGNEQFF. CDR3 sequence (DNA): TGTGCCAGCAGCCTTTCGGGCAATGAGCAGTTCTTC. The J gene is TRBJ2-1, the V gene TRBV4-2; D gene uncertain. The CDR3 is made up of 12 amino acids. V was pared by 4 bases and J by 6 bases, with 7 bases between. From germline, CDR1 is LGHNA and CDR2 YNFKEQ.